Below, 16 T cell receptor beta chains from the same sample are listed, as sequenced in a study of T cell responses to AZD1222 COVID-19 vaccine (dated by TCRdb to the early 2020s). Library method: the immunoSEQ multiplex PCR assay. Entries here come from immuneACCESS through TCRdb and include only in-frame sequences with V and J called. Some clones fail to appear in such tables; in the studies checked, an unresolved V gene covers under half of the shortfall, and the cause of the remainder is unknown. For this sample the table gives about 130,000 clones, of which over 85% were detected only once. In total, the top ten clones hold roughly 1% of the sample. Explained via the paper, the time point label denotes: about 28 days (+/-7) after the second vaccine dose. The sample here was peripheral blood, taken 28 days after the second AZD1222 dose. All receptors come from an adult who received the AZD1222 COVID-19 vaccine.

The chain links TRBV18 to TRBJ2-3, with TRBD1 identical over 7 bases. The CDR3 runs to 16 residues. CDR1 is KGHSH and CDR2 is LQKENI in the germline V gene. V trimming: 1 base; J trimming: 1 base; junction bases outside the gene matches: 5. For the CDR3, the DNA is TGTGCCAGCTCACCACAGAACAGGGGTGGCACAGATACGCAGTATTTT. The encoded protein is CASSPQNRGGTDTQYF.

This clone was picked up a small number of times. The rearrangement joins TRBV19 to TRBJ2-1; D is undetermined. Looked up from germline, CDR1 is LNHDA and CDR2 is SQIVND (reference sequence). V lost 2 bases to trimming and J lost 5 bases, with 16 bases between them. The CDR3 runs 16 residues. CDR3 in amino acids: CASSISKGSRHNEQFF. CDR3 coding DNA: TGTGCCAGTAGTATAAGTAAGGGAAGTAGGCACAATGAGCAGTTCTTC. The variable domain in full, with the rest retrieved from reference TRBV19 and TRBJ2-1, is DGGITQSPKYLFRKEGQNVTLSCEQNLNHDAMYWYRQDPGQGLRLIYYSQIVNDFQKGDIAEGYSVSREKKESFPLTVTSAQKNPTAFYLCASSISKGSRHNEQFFGPGTRLTVL.

This chain uses TRBV29-1 with TRBJ1-4; TRBD1 aligns across 7 bases. CDR3 length: 13 amino acids. V shed 7 bases, J shed 7 bases, and the junction held 9 bases outside the gene matches. Germline V gene sequence: CDR1 SQVTM, CDR2 ANQGSEA. The CDR3 sequence is CSGQDRPGEKLFF. CDR3 coding DNA: TGCAGCGGACAGGACAGGCCGGGTGAAAAACTGTTTTTT.

The rearrangement links TRBV20-1 to TRBJ1-5, with D maybe TRBD1 (5 bases). V gave up 7 bases and J gave up 8 bases, with 12 bases separating them. Germline V gene data show CDR1 as DFQATT and CDR2 as SNEGSKA (reference sequence). This CDR3 contains 11 residues. Written as DNA, the CDR3 is TGCAGTGTCGGCGAAGGGGAGCCCCAGCATTTT. This codes for CSVGEGEPQHF.

V and J are TRBV7-9 and TRBJ2-5; D is possibly TRBD1 (8 bases). Germline V CDR1 and CDR2: SEHNR, FQNEAQ (reference sequence). Trimming took off 5 bases at V and 2 bases at J, with 18 bases between the two ends. CDR3 length: 16 residues. The CDR3, as DNA: TGTGCCAGCAGCCCTTGGACAGGGACTATACAAGAGACCCAGTACTTC. This codes for CASSPWTGTIQETQYF.

This chain links TRBV29-1 with TRBJ1-2; tentative D call: TRBD1 (5 bases). Germline V CDR1 and CDR2: SQVTM, ANQGSEA. Trimming stripped 6 bases from V and 2 bases from J, with 16 bases between. The CDR3 is 14 amino acids. The CDR3 sequence: CSVDRRGENYGYTF. In DNA form, the CDR3 reads TGCAGCGTGGACCGTCGGGGGGAGAACTATGGCTACACCTTC. Looking up the rest from reference TRBV29-1 and TRBJ1-2 gives the full variable domain: SAVISQKPSRDICQRGTSLTIQCQVDSQVTMMFWYRQQPGQSLTLIATANQGSEATYESGFVIDKFPISRPNLTFSTLTVSNMSPEDSSIYLCSVDRRGENYGYTFGSGTRLTVV.

The CDR3 coding sequence is TGTGCCAGTAGTTGGGGCACTGAAGCTTTCTTT. It encodes CASSWGTEAFF. The chain has TRBV19 and TRBJ1-1; no definite D call. Germline V gene lookup returns CDR1 LNHDA and CDR2 SQIVND (reference sequence). The germline V and J ends were trimmed by 5 bases and 4 bases, with 5 bases remaining between them. The CDR3 runs to 11 residues.

This clone was seen only once. V usage is TRBV5-1 and J usage is TRBJ1-2; no reliable D call. CDR3 length: 12 residues. The V end was cut by 9 bases, the J end by 0 bases, with 9 bases between. CDR1 is SGHRS and CDR2 is YFSETQ in the germline V gene. In DNA form, the CDR3 reads TGCGCCATCCGACACTCTAACTATGGCTACACCTTC. This encodes CAIRHSNYGYTF.

The CDR3 nucleotides are TGTGCCAGCAGTGGCCAAGGGAATTTGGGCAATCAGCCCCAGCATTTT. Translation: CASSGQGNLGNQPQHF. V usage is TRBV25-1 and J usage is TRBJ1-5; no reliable D call. The CDR3 extends over 16 amino acids. V gave up 4 bases and J gave up 2 bases, with 15 bases separating them. Looked up from germline, CDR1 is MGHDK and CDR2 is SYGVNS.

V is TRBV12-3 or TRBV12-4 and J is TRBJ1-1; weak D call: TRBD1 (6 bases). Trimming pared 4 bases from V and 7 bases from J, leaving 13 bases between. This CDR3 is built from 13 residues. CDR3 bases: TGTGCCAGCAGTTCCTTTCGACAGGATGAAGCTTTCTTT. It specifies CASSSFRQDEAFF.

CDR3 bases: TGCGCCAGCAGCTTGGAAGGGGCAGCGAACACCGGGGAGCTGTTTTTT. It codes for CASSLEGAANTGELFF. The rearrangement uses TRBV5-1 and TRBJ2-2, with a tentative D call TRBD1 (5 bases). The CDR3 has 16 amino acids. V lost 0 bases, J lost 0 bases, and 9 bases lay in between. CDR1 and CDR2 (germline): SGHRS, YFSETQ.

This chain joins TRBV18 and TRBJ2-3; the match to TRBD2 covers 8 bases. CDR1 is KGHSH and CDR2 is LQKENI in the germline V gene. V shed 2 bases, J shed 3 bases, and the junction held 7 bases outside the gene matches. The length of the CDR3 is 16 residues. The DNA of the CDR3 is TGTGCCAGCTCACCATGGGCGGGAGGTTCTACAGATACGCAGTATTTT. Amino acid sequence: CASSPWAGGSTDTQYF.

This rearrangement joins TRBV18 to TRBJ1-5; D is undetermined. V dropped 2 bases and J dropped 7 bases, with 12 bases sitting between them. Germline V lookup: CDR1 KGHSH, CDR2 LQKENI. The CDR3 loop spans 14 amino acids. CDR3 coding DNA: TGTGCCAGCTCACCAGGTGCCGTCCACCAGCCCCAGCATTTT. It codes for CASSPGAVHQPQHF. Full variable domain (rest looked up from reference TRBV18 and TRBJ1-5): NAGVMQNPRHLVRRRGQEARLRCSPMKGHSHVYWYRQLPEEGLKFMVYLQKENIIDESGMPKERFSAEFPKEGPSILRIQQVVRGDSAAYFCASSPGAVHQPQHFGDGTRLSIL.

The V gene is TRBV6-1, the J gene TRBJ2-2, with TRBD2 as a possible D gene (5 bases). The germline CDR1 and CDR2 sequences are MNHNS and SASEGT. The CDR3 has 16 amino acids. Trimming took off 0 bases at V and 6 bases at J, with 14 bases between the two ends. The CDR3, as DNA: TGTGCCAGCAGTGAAGCGAGAAGGGAGATCGCCGGGGAGCTGTTTTTT. Protein sequence: CASSEARREIAGELFF.

The chain uses TRBV4-2 and TRBJ1-5; tentative D call: TRBD1 (5 bases). V was cut by 1 base and J by 4 bases, with 14 bases left in between. CDR3 length: 16 residues. From germline, CDR1 is LGHNA and CDR2 YNFKEQ. In DNA form, the CDR3 reads TGTGCCAGCAGCCAAGTAGGGGTTTCCCCTAATCAGCCCCAGCATTTT. Its protein product is CASSQVGVSPNQPQHF.

V gene TRBV2 combines with J gene TRBJ2-7, with 9 bases fitting TRBD2. This CDR3 has 14 residues. Germline CDR1 and CDR2: SNHLY and FYNNEI. After removal of 1 base from V and 6 bases from J, the junction contained 4 bases not matched to a gene. This CDR3 is CASSEGGAGGEQYF. The CDR3 nucleotides read TGTGCCAGCAGTGAAGGAGGAGCGGGGGGCGAGCAGTACTTC.